Listed here is a single TCR beta chain. This sample stems from a study of patients and donors after allogeneic stem cell transplantation. TCRdb reanalysed the RT-PCR reads using MiXCR and keeps one entry per CDR3 protein. Among some 960,000 distinct CDR3 sequences listed, roughly 18% were seen once. This CDR3 has 14 residues. V shed 1 base and J shed 11 bases, with 17 bases lying between them. CDR1 and CDR2 (germline): SEHNR, FQNEAQ (reference sequence). Sequences were obtained from blood, either unsorted or a sorted T cell fraction (not recorded which). The source of this sequence is a human donor who was either an allogeneic HSCT recipient or a stem cell or donor lymphocyte infusion donor (not recorded which). It is not recorded whose cells these are; they may come from a transplant donor. The J gene is TRBJ1-1, the V gene TRBV7-9; D uncertain. The CDR3 region has the DNA TGTGCCAGCAGCTTAGACGATCGGCTAAGAGGGGCTTTCTTT. It codes for CASSLDDRLRGAFF.